Following are 28 T cell receptor beta chains from one sample sequenced in a study of shared clonotypes between healthy human individuals. This table comes from immunoSEQ multiplex PCR, and its TCRdb copy is limited to in-frame clones, with some not included. The data show about 2.1 million clones, around 95% seen once. CD45RO-negative, CCR7-selected cells formed the naive CD8 fraction, which excluded terminally differentiated effector memory CD45RA+ cells. Specimen: naive CD8+ T cells from PBMCs. The receptors originated from a man aged 18 to 30 in good health. Some clones in this sample may be carry-over from other donors' samples.

The CDR3 sequence: CASSLTQLNYGYTF. In DNA, the CDR3 is TGTGCCAGCAGTTTAACCCAGCTAAACTATGGCTACACCTTC. The chain uses TRBV28 and TRBJ1-2, with D unclear. CDR3 size: 14 residues. V was pared by 2 bases and J by 2 bases, with 9 bases between. CDR1 and CDR2 (germline): MDHEN, SYDVKM.

This rearrangement joins TRBV19 to TRBJ1-1; 7 bases line up with TRBD1. Germline V lookup: CDR1 LNHDA, CDR2 SQIVND (reference sequence). The CDR3 is 14 residues long. The V segment lost 4 bases and the J segment 3 bases; nucleotides outside the gene matches: 5. The CDR3 is CASSTRDRDTEAFF. CDR3 coding DNA: TGTGCCAGTAGTACCCGGGACAGAGACACTGAAGCTTTCTTT.

The J gene is TRBJ2-3, the V gene TRBV7-2, with D possibly TRBD2 on 6 matching bases. The germline gives CDR1 SGHTA, CDR2 FQGNSA. Trimming left V 4 bases short and J 4 bases short, with 15 bases between. The CDR3 is 15 amino acids. DNA of the CDR3: TGTGCCAGCAGCTCGGGACTCTCATTACCAGATACGCAGTATTTT. Translating gives CASSSGLSLPDTQYF.

The chain carries TRBV6-1 and TRBJ2-1; D possibly corresponds to TRBD2 (6 bases). From germline, CDR1 is MNHNS and CDR2 SASEGT. The length of the CDR3 is 16 residues. Trimming shortened V by 4 bases and J by 0 bases, and 13 bases separated the two germline ends. The DNA for the CDR3 is TGTGCCAGCAGTGTATTAGCGGCATTCTCCTACAATGAGCAGTTCTTC. Translation gives CASSVLAAFSYNEQFF.

V gene TRBV9 combines with J gene TRBJ1-4; D call uncertain. Germline assignment: CDR1 SGDLS and CDR2 YYNGEE. The CDR3 is 17 residues long. Trimming left V 3 bases short and J 0 bases short, with 15 bases between. The CDR3 reads CASSAQRWTATNEKLFF. DNA for the CDR3: TGTGCCAGCAGCGCCCAGCGGTGGACTGCAACTAATGAAAAACTGTTTTTT.

The V call is TRBV11-2, the J call TRBJ2-5; D is unclear. The J call may be incorrect, as the DNA end agrees better with TRBJ2-7. The germline CDR1 and CDR2 sequences are SGHAT and FQNNGV. The CDR3 is 14 amino acids. The CDR3 loop is CASSLAGPVDEQYF. The CDR3 DNA sequence: TGTGCCAGCAGCTTAGCCGGCCCGGTCGACGAGCAGTACTTC.

The chain uses TRBV28 and TRBJ1-1; 9 bases match TRBD1. Germline trimming cut 7 bases from V and 2 bases from J; bases unmatched to any gene: 5. The CDR3 length is 14 residues. The germline V gene encodes CDR1 MDHEN and CDR2 SYDVKM. CDR3 coding DNA: TGTGCCAGCACCGAACAGGGGGCTAACACTGAAGCTTTCTTT. This translates into CASTEQGANTEAFF.

The chain links TRBV10-3 to TRBJ1-2, with 7 bases fitting TRBD1. Germline CDR1 reads ENHRY; CDR2 reads SYGVKD. The trim removed 6 bases at V and 0 bases at J, leaving 7 bases unmatched. The length of the CDR3 is 15 residues. CDR3 DNA sequence: TGTGCCATCAGGATAAAGACAGGGCCTAACTATGGCTACACCTTC. Translation: CAIRIKTGPNYGYTF.

The gene calls are TRBV15 and TRBJ1-5; perhaps TRBD1 as D (6 bases). Germline CDR1 LNHNV, CDR2 YYDKDF (reference sequence). V was cut by 8 bases and J by 4 bases, with 18 bases left in between. This CDR3 comprises 15 residues. In nucleotides, the CDR3 is TGTGCCACCGTTGACAGGACGGAGGGGAATCAGCCCCAGCATTTT. Protein product: CATVDRTEGNQPQHF.

This clone is a singleton in its sample. This chain connects TRBV7-8 to TRBJ1-2; D is possibly TRBD1 (6 bases). Trimming cost V 3 bases and J 3 bases, with 14 bases left between them. Germline V CDR1 and CDR2: SGHVS, FQNEAQ. The CDR3 extends over 15 amino acids. The CDR3 spells CASSLRGPGDYGYTF. The CDR3 DNA follows: TGTGCCAGCAGCTTGAGAGGGCCAGGGGACTATGGCTACACCTTC.

A single count supports this clone. The rearrangement links TRBV7-9 to TRBJ2-6, with D unresolved. Trimming shortened V by 2 bases and J by 0 bases, and 11 bases separated the two germline ends. The CDR3 is 17 amino acids. The germline CDR1 and CDR2 sequences are SEHNR and FQNEAQ (reference sequence). CDR3 nucleotide sequence: TGTGCCAGCAGCTTACCGGGTTTCGGCTCTGGGGCCAACGTCCTGACTTTC. Translated: CASSLPGFGSGANVLTF.

This chain connects TRBV28 to TRBJ2-2; 11 positions agree with TRBD1. Trimming took 4 bases from V and 1 from J; bases not matched to a gene: 20. The CDR3 contains 22 residues. CDR1 is MDHEN, CDR2 SYDVKM, per germline. The CDR3 sequence: CASSSYNAGTGGKVRNTGELFF. DNA of the CDR3: TGTGCCAGCAGTTCATACAATGCCGGGACAGGGGGAAAAGTGAGGAACACCGGGGAGCTGTTTTTT.

The CDR3 DNA is TGTGCCAGTACCCCGGGACCGTCAAATCAGCCCCAGCATTTT. It yields the protein CASTPGPSNQPQHF. The chain links TRBV19 to TRBJ1-5; a possible D gene is TRBD1 (5 bases). CDR1 LNHDA and CDR2 SQIVND come from the germline V gene (reference sequence). This CDR3 is 14 amino acids long. The V end lost 7 bases, the J end lost 4 bases, and 14 bases lay between the germline ends.

This clone came up once. The chain couples TRBV28 to TRBJ1-1; 10 bases map to TRBD1. Germline V gene sequence: CDR1 MDHEN, CDR2 SYDVKM. After removal of 6 bases from V and 9 bases from J, the junction contained 16 bases not matched to a gene. The CDR3 extends over 16 amino acids. The CDR3 here is CASSLRGTGERKKAFF. In nucleotides, the CDR3 is TGTGCCAGCAGCCTACGGGGGACAGGGGAAAGAAAGAAAGCTTTCTTT.

CDR3 bases: TGTGCCACAGGGACAGTCCTGGAGGTGGGGACCAATCAGCCCCAGCATTTT. Translated: CATGTVLEVGTNQPQHF. The chain uses TRBV10-3 and TRBJ1-5, with 7 bases aligning to TRBD1. Germline CDR1 and CDR2: ENHRY and SYGVKD. The V segment lost 10 bases and the J segment 3 bases; nucleotides outside the gene matches: 18. The CDR3 runs to 17 residues.

This chain uses TRBV28 with TRBJ2-3; TRBD1 agrees at 9 bases. J was trimmed by 3 bases and V by 7 bases; bases with no gene match: 8. The length of the CDR3 is 15 residues. Germline V gene lookup returns CDR1 MDHEN and CDR2 SYDVKM. The CDR3 is CASNRDREITDTQYF. CDR3 nucleotide sequence: TGTGCCAGCAACAGGGACAGGGAGATTACAGATACGCAGTATTTT.

This chain connects TRBV6-6 to TRBJ1-5; D gene uncertain. CDR3 length: 14 residues. Germline CDR1 is MNHNY and CDR2 is SVGAGI (reference sequence). The V end was cut by 0 bases, the J end by 3 bases, with 6 bases between. DNA for the CDR3: TGTGCCAGCAGTTACTCTCCCATCAATCAGCCCCAGCATTTT. This encodes CASSYSPINQPQHF.

The chain's CDR3 is CASKTGGEETQYF. The CDR3 DNA is TGTGCCAGCAAGACAGGGGGCGAAGAGACCCAGTACTTC. The chain combines TRBV6-5 with TRBJ2-5; TRBD1 aligns across 10 bases. The CDR3 is 13 residues long. From germline, CDR1 is MNHEY and CDR2 SVGAGI. With V trimmed by 7 bases and J by 3 bases, 2 bases remained unmatched.

The rearrangement uses TRBV15 and TRBJ2-1, with 9 bases identical to TRBD2. Per the germline V gene, CDR1 is LNHNV and CDR2 is YYDKDF (reference sequence). The junction had 10 bases not matched to a gene; V was cut back by 1 base and J by 9 bases. The CDR3 has 16 residues. For the CDR3, the DNA is TGTGCCACCAGCAGAGTGGCGGGAGGGCCGGGCGGTGAGCAGTTCTTC. Amino acids: CATSRVAGGPGGEQFF.

Regarding this clone: The identical CDR3 is also encoded by other nucleotide sequences in the sample. The chain uses TRBV30 and TRBJ2-7, with 10 bases matching TRBD2. The trim removed 3 bases at V and 4 bases at J, leaving 3 bases unmatched. Germline CDR1 GTSNPN, CDR2 SVGIG (reference sequence). The CDR3 length is 13 residues. The CDR3 reads CAWRASGSYEQYF. The CDR3 DNA reads as TGTGCCTGGAGGGCTAGCGGGAGTTACGAGCAGTACTTC.

The V gene is TRBV6-5, the J gene TRBJ1-5; TRBD1 matches 7 bases. The CDR3 extends over 13 amino acids. Looked up from germline, CDR1 is MNHEY and CDR2 is SVGAGI. V lost 8 bases and J lost 0; bases outside the gene matches: 1. CDR3 in amino acids: CASGDSSNQPQHF. Written as DNA, the CDR3 is TGTGCCAGCGGGGACAGTAGCAATCAGCCCCAGCATTTT.

V is TRBV28 and J is TRBJ2-4; no reliable D call. V was trimmed by 5 bases and J by 2 bases, leaving 16 bases between them. The germline V gene encodes CDR1 MDHEN and CDR2 SYDVKM. CDR3 length: 16 amino acids. CDR3 DNA: TGTGCCAGCAGTAATGTGGGGAAATTATCCAAAAACATTCAGTACTTC. The encoded protein is CASSNVGKLSKNIQYF. Based on the CDR3 plus reference TRBV28 and TRBJ2-4, the full variable domain is DVKVTQSSRYLVKRTGEKVFLECVQDMDHENMFWYRQDPGLGLRLIYFSYDVKMKEKGDIPEGYSVSREKKERFSLILESASTNQTSMYLCASSNVGKLSKNIQYFGAGTRLSVL.

This chain uses TRBV27 with TRBJ2-7; 9 bases match TRBD1. Germline trimming cut 6 bases from V and 0 bases from J; bases unmatched to any gene: 6. CDR3 length equals 15 residues. Germline CDR1 MNHEY, CDR2 SMNVEV (reference sequence). As DNA, the CDR3 is TGTGCCAGCAGCGAACCGGGACAGGGCTCCTACGAGCAGTACTTC. This gives the protein CASSEPGQGSYEQYF.

The chain joins TRBV27 to TRBJ2-1; D gene unclear. The germline CDR1 and CDR2 sequences are MNHEY and SMNVEV (reference sequence). The CDR3 sequence is 15 residues long. V was clipped by 3 bases and J by 3 bases, with 12 bases between them. CDR3 residues: CASSFGNTYYNEQFF. The CDR3 coding sequence is TGTGCCAGCAGTTTTGGTAATACTTACTACAATGAGCAGTTCTTC.

The gene calls are TRBV7-2 and TRBJ1-1; the D is unclear. Trimming shortened V by 4 bases and J by 0 bases, and 6 bases separated the two germline ends. Germline V gene lookup returns CDR1 SGHTA and CDR2 FQGNSA. The CDR3 sequence is 13 residues long. The CDR3 DNA sequence: TGTGCCAGCAGCTACGTTATGAACACTGAAGCTTTCTTT. Protein product: CASSYVMNTEAFF.

CDR3 nucleotide sequence: TGTGCCAGCAGTGAAGTAACAGAGGGGGACACCGGGGAGCTGTTTTTT. This gives the protein CASSEVTEGDTGELFF. This chain joins TRBV6-1 and TRBJ2-2; a possible D gene is TRBD1 (6 bases). Germline lookup yields CDR1 MNHNS and CDR2 SASEGT. V was clipped by 1 base and J by 3 bases, with 12 bases between them. The CDR3 covers 16 residues.

Concerning this clone: One end of the junction is discordant with germline, which a read error may explain. CDR3 nucleotide sequence: TGTGCCAGCAGTTTACTCACCCTTTACGAGCAGCACTTC. This codes for CASSLLTLYEQHF. The rearrangement joins TRBV28 to TRBJ2-7; D is unclear. The CDR3 loop spans 13 amino acids. Germline CDR1 MDHEN, CDR2 SYDVKM.

Details on this clone: This CDR3 is also generated by other DNA sequences in the sample. The V and J genes are TRBV9 and TRBJ1-1; D is undetermined. Germline CDR1 SGDLS, CDR2 YYNGEE. The V end was cut by 0 bases, the J end by 1 base, with 7 bases between. The CDR3 loop spans 14 amino acids. The CDR3 DNA reads TGTGCCAGCAGCGTAGGGGCAGGGAACACTGAAGCTTTCTTT. This sequence encodes CASSVGAGNTEAFF.